The following is a TCR beta chain sequence with its context. Its antigen is as yet unknown. After removal of 7 bases from V and 4 bases from J, the junction contained 7 bases not matched to a gene. The CDR3 totals 14 residues. CDR1 is MNHEY and CDR2 is SVGAGI in the germline V gene. This record comes from a study of T cell responses to AZD1222 COVID-19 vaccine. Whole-study results and caveats: Two AZD1222 administrations were followed by greater Spike-specific TCR breadth and depth. Unmutated variant regions are reportedly the target of nearly half of TCRs that are spike-specific. Sampled repertoires all dated from after the peak T cell response.

The assay was immunoSEQ multiplex PCR, and TCRdb's table has in-frame clones only and misses some. The sample lists under 110,000 clones; roughly 90% were seen once. The source material was peripheral blood, sampled on day 0 of AZD1222 vaccination. V and J are TRBV6-5 and TRBJ1-3; 7 nucleotides align to TRBD1. The sequence came from an adult in good health. CDR3 in DNA: TGTGCCAGCATCGTAGGGGGCGGAGGAAACACCATATATTTT. Protein: CASIVGGGGNTIYF.